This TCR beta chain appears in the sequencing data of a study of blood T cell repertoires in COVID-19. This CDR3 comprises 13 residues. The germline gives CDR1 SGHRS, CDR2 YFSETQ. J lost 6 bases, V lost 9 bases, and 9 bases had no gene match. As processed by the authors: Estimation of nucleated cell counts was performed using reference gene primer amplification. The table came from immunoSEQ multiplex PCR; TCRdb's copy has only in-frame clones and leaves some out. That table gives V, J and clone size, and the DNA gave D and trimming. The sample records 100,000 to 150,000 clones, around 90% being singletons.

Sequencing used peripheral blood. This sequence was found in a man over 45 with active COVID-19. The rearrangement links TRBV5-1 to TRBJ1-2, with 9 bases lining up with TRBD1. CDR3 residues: CATRTGDRNGYTF. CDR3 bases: TGCGCCACAAGGACAGGGGATAGAAATGGCTACACCTTC.